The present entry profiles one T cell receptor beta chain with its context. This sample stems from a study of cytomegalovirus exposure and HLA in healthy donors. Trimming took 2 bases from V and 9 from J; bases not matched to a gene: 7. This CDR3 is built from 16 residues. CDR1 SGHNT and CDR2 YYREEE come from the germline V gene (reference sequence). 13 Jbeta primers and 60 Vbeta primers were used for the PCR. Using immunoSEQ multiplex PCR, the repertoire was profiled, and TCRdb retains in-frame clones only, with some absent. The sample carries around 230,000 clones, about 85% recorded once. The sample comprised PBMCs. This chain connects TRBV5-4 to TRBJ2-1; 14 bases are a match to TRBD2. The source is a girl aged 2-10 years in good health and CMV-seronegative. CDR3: CASSFGGLAGVSEQFF. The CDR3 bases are TGTGCCAGCAGCTTTGGGGGACTAGCGGGAGTTAGTGAGCAGTTCTTC.